Following are 5 T cell receptor beta chains from one sample sequenced in a study of OX40 agonist ivuxolimab in advanced cancers. Clones were sequenced by immunoSEQ multiplex PCR, and TCRdb holds only the in-frame ones, with some missing. Of about 56,000 clones in the sample, under 85% were seen once. This specimen consisted of CD4+ or CD8+ T cells sorted from blood, obtained in a trial of the OX40 agonist ivuxolimab. These receptors were obtained from an adult with an advanced solid tumor such as melanoma, head and neck, liver or kidney cancer.

V is TRBV6-1 and J is TRBJ1-5; 7 bases align to TRBD1. The CDR3 runs 20 residues. CDR1 and CDR2 (germline): MNHNS, SASEGT. Trimming cost V 2 bases and J 0 bases; bases outside gene matches: 16. The CDR3 sequence: CASSEPRGRGALYSNQPQHF. CDR3 DNA: TGTGCCAGCAGTGAACCAAGGGGGCGCGGGGCCCTATATAGCAATCAGCCCCAGCATTTT.

The chain carries TRBV27 and TRBJ2-2, with 8 bases identical to TRBD2. Losses at the gene ends were 7 bases for V and 1 base for J; bases not matched to a gene: 5. CDR1 MNHEY and CDR2 SMNVEV come from the germline V gene (reference sequence). The CDR3 runs to 15 residues. The CDR3 region is CASTRAGVNTGELFF. CDR3 in DNA: TGTGCCAGCACCAGAGCGGGGGTGAACACCGGGGAGCTGTTTTTT.

The chain has TRBV19 and TRBJ1-4, with a tentative D call TRBD1 (6 bases). CDR3 size: 14 residues. V gave up 5 bases and J gave up 4 bases, with 11 bases separating them. The germline CDR1 and CDR2 sequences are LNHDA and SQIVND (reference sequence). The CDR3, as DNA: TGTGCCAGTAGTTACACAGGGAATAATGAAAAACTGTTTTTT. This gives the protein CASSYTGNNEKLFF. Full variable domain (missing parts from reference TRBV19 and TRBJ1-4): DGGITQSPKYLFRKEGQNVTLSCEQNLNHDAMYWYRQDPGQGLRLIYYSQIVNDFQKGDIAEGYSVSREKKESFPLTVTSAQKNPTAFYLCASSYTGNNEKLFFGSGTQLSVL.

The V and J genes are TRBV7-2 and TRBJ1-2, with D tentatively TRBD1 (5 bases). CDR3 size: 16 residues. The germline V and J ends were trimmed by 1 base and 7 bases, with 19 bases remaining between them. Germline V lookup: CDR1 SGHTA, CDR2 FQGNSA. CDR3 region: CASSLDPGLINGGYTF. CDR3 in DNA: TGTGCCAGCAGCTTAGACCCGGGACTCATAAATGGTGGCTACACCTTC.

This clone was observed once. The chain links TRBV28 to TRBJ1-5, with D hard to call. This CDR3 has 12 amino acids. CDR1 and CDR2 (germline): MDHEN, SYDVKM. With 3 bases removed from V and 4 bases from J, the gap between germline ends came to 4 bases. This chain's CDR3 is CASSLGNQPQHF. CDR3 nucleotides: TGTGCCAGCAGTTTGGGGAATCAGCCCCAGCATTTT.